This TCR beta chain stems from a study of glioma-infiltrating T cells after dendritic cell vaccination. TCRB CDR3 was amplified from 2 ug genomic DNA or less. Clones were read by immunoSEQ multiplex PCR, and TCRdb kept only the in-frame ones, dropping some. The sample includes about 49,000 clones, about 85% of them seen just once. The trim removed 4 bases at V and 2 bases at J, leaving 6 bases unmatched. The CDR3 has 15 residues. CDR1 SGHTA and CDR2 FQGNSA come from the germline V gene. Fresh-frozen tumor tissue and more than two years of survival data were available for all. The rearrangement joins TRBV7-2 to TRBJ2-3; TRBD2 agrees at 7 bases. The sequence was collected from a human donor with glioblastoma. The input for sequencing was blood, taken before dendritic cell vaccination. The CDR3 reads CASSSTSSTTDTQYF. CDR3 nucleotide sequence: TGTGCCAGCAGCTCGACTAGCTCCACCACAGATACGCAGTATTTT.